This T cell receptor beta chain was observed in a study of blood T cell repertoires in COVID-19. Data came from immunoSEQ multiplex PCR; TCRdb stores just in-frame clones and leaves some out. The sample includes about 150,000 clones, approximately 80% seen only once; the top ten take roughly 29%. The specimen sequenced was peripheral blood. This receptor was taken from an older woman with acute or convalescent COVID-19.

DNA of the CDR3: TGTGCCAGCAGCTTGGCCGGGCAGGGCGAACTCCATGGCTACACCTTC. It translates to CASSLAGQGELHGYTF. This rearrangement joins TRBV5-4 to TRBJ1-2, with D possibly TRBD1 on 5 matching bases. The CDR3 consists of 16 residues. Trimming cost V 0 bases and J 6 bases, with 18 bases left between them. Germline V gene lookup returns CDR1 SGHNT and CDR2 YYREEE (reference sequence).